This record covers a single T cell receptor beta chain. Its antigen is not known. Vbeta (60) and Jbeta (13) primers were used in the PCR. Here immunoSEQ multiplex PCR was the method, and the copy in TCRdb shows in-frame clones only, minus some. The repertoire holds over 150,000 clones, with 60% to 80% as singletons. The CDR3 is 15 residues long. V was cut by 7 bases and J by 3 bases, with 16 bases left in between. The germline V gene encodes CDR1 MGHDK and CDR2 SYGVNS. The data are from a study of cytomegalovirus exposure and HLA in healthy donors. General observations from the study: Diagnosis of cytomegalovirus status made by the classifier reportedly showed high specificity and sensitivity. DRB1 had the most TCR associations and HLA-C the fewest, a later analysis found, with rates varying by HLA locus.

The chain combines TRBV25-1 with TRBJ1-5; maybe TRBD1 (5 bases). Sequenced: PBMCs. This TCR came from a woman aged 45-65 years in good health and CMV-seropositive. CDR3 in DNA: TGTGCCAGCACCTTCCCCCAGGGATTCAATCAGCCCCAGCATTTT. Protein sequence: CASTFPQGFNQPQHF.